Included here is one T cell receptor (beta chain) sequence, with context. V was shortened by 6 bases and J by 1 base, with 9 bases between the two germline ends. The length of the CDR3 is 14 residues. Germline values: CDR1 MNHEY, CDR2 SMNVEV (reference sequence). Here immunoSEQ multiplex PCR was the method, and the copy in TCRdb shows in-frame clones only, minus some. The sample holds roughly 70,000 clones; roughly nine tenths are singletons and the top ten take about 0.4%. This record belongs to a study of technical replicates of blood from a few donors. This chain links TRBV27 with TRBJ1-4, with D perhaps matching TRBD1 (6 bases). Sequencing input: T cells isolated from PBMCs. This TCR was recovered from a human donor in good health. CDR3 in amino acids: CASSLQGTNEKLFF. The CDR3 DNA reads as TGTGCCAGCAGCTTACAGGGAACTAATGAAAAACTGTTTTTT.